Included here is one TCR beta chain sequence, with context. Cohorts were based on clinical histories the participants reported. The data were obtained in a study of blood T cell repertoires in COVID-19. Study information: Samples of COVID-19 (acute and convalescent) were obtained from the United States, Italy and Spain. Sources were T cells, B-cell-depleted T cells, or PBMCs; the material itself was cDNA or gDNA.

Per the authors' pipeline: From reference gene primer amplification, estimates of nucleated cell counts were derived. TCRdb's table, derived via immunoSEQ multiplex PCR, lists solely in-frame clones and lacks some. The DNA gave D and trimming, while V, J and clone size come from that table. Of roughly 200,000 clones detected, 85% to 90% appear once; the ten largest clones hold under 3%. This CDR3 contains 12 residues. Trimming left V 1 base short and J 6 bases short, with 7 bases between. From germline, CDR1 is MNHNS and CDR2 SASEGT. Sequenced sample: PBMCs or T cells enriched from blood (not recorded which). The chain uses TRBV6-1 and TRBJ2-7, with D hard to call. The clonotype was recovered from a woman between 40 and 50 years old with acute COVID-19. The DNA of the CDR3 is TGTGCCAGCAGTGAAGGTCCCTCCGAGCAGTACTTC. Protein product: CASSEGPSEQYF.